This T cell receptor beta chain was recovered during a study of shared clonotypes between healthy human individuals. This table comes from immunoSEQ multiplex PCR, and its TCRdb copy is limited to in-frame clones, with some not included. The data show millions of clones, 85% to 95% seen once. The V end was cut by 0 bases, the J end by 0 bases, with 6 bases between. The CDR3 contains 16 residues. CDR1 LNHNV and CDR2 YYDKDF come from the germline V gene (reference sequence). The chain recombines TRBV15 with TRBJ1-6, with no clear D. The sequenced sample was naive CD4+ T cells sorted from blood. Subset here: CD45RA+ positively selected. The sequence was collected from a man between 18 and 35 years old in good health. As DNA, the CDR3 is TGTGCCACCAGCAGAGAAAGCAGCTCCTATAATTCACCCCTCCACTTT. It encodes CATSRESSSYNSPLHF.